The sequence of this TCR beta chain was determined in a study of T cells in Graves' hyperthyroidism and ophthalmopathy. From RNA transcripts, TCR beta CDR3 regions were amplified. HTBI primers were employed in a first-round RT-PCR of the TCR CDR3. Each CDR3 protein gets one entry after TCRdb re-called the multiplex PCR reads with MiXCR. The data hold approximately 600,000 distinct CDR3 sequences, with less than 25% observed a single time. As for this clonotype: A clone one base away is much larger, so this may be a read error.

Sequences were obtained from blood. The receptor comes from a man younger than 45 with Graves' ophthalmopathy.

The CDR3 coding sequence is TGTGCCAGCAGCCGGAGCGGGAGGCGGTCCGCCAATGAGCAGTACTTC. Translation gives CASSRSGRRSANEQYF. This chain uses TRBV28 with TRBJ2-1; 9 bases agree with TRBD2. TRBJ2-7 explains the end of the DNA better; the J call may be wrong. This CDR3 is 16 amino acids long. Per germline, CDR1 MDHEN and CDR2 SYDVKM.